This paragraph reports one T cell receptor beta chain. Its target is unknown. The entry originates in a study of CD8+ T cells in alopecia areata. Extracted from the samples, RNA was reverse transcribed into cDNA to serve as the sequencing template. The data were produced by immunoSEQ multiplex PCR, yet TCRdb's version contains in-frame clones alone and is incomplete. Here the sample spans more than 95,000 clones, 41% being singletons. From alopecia areata patients, lesional scalp punch biopsies and peripheral blood were collected. Findings and caveats of the study: Clonality exceeded that of normal scalp in lesional scalp, most notably in alopecia totalis/universalis.

The germline gives CDR1 MGHRA, CDR2 YSYEKL. The CDR3 spans 18 residues. V was pared by 4 bases and J by 4 bases, with 13 bases of the junction left unmatched. This clonotype was obtained from a human donor with alopecia areata. The chain couples TRBV4-1 to TRBJ1-5; the match to TRBD1 covers 10 bases. Sequencing input: CD4+ T cells sorted from blood. CDR3 in amino acids: CASSRAQGQGTRNQPQHF. CDR3 in DNA: TGCGCCAGCAGCCGTGCGCAGGGACAGGGGACTCGGAATCAGCCCCAGCATTTT.